A single T cell receptor beta chain is shown here with its context. Its antigen is not yet known. Per-base qualities were not stored, and no clone one base away is much larger. The immunoSEQ Assay was used to sequence TCR beta CDR3 regions from DNA. The original pipeline was this. T cell density was computed as TCR beta template counts normalized to usable DNA estimated by amplifying housekeeping genes. Richness was estimated with the preseqR package, extrapolating to 400,000 templates for PBMC samples and 120,000 templates for tissue samples. Clonality was defined by subtracting Pielou's evenness from one. Tissue-enriched TCRs were identified by differential abundance testing using productive amino-acid clonotypes, minimum total count 5 and alpha 0.1. Repertoire overlap between compartments was quantified with the Jaccard Index and Morisita Overlap Index. GLIPH grouped TCR beta CDR3s together with public tetramer-defined viral CDR3s, and a viral motif had to include at least three viral sequences and show V-gene enrichment. TCRdb obtained this table from immuneACCESS and retained in-frame rearrangements with V and J assigned. These tables miss some clones; where compared with another copy, unresolved V genes account for less than half of the shortfall, and the remainder is unexplained. The V and J calls and clone size come from that table; D and trimming were worked out from the DNA. The sample records around 96,000 clones, approximately 91% of which are singletons. About 4% of the sample is in the top ten clones.

The sample comes from a study of T cells in localized non-small cell lung cancer (TCRdb year 2020). At the level of the whole study: T cell repertoires of about 240 early-stage NSCLC patients were analyzed, with tumors being compared against uninvolved tumor-adjacent lungs. The cohort was made up of approximately 250 treatment-naive NSCLC patients whose localized lung tumors had been resected. Of the NSCLC patients, fewer than 150 were male and about a hundred were female, and the mean age was approximately 66 years.

Summary of the overall study and its limitations: Because of the exploratory design, TCR variables were selected using unadjusted p-values without false-discovery rate correction. Uninvolved tumor-adjacent lung showed the highest T cell clonality, higher than tumor, which suggests more focused antigenic responses in the uninvolved tumor-adjacent lung. Higher blood T cell density associated with longer overall survival, while higher adjacent-lung clonality associated with shorter survival. Because multi-region sequencing of the tumors was not done, intratumor heterogeneity could not be ruled out. A median of approximately 55 of the top 100 tumor clones were detected in paired uninvolved adjacent lung, and 25 to 35 of these tumor clones were also found among the top 100 clones of the paired uninvolved adjacent lung.

Between the V and J ends, shortened by 9 bases and 2 bases respectively, the junction contains 11 bases. CDR1 and CDR2 (SGHRS, YFSETQ) derive from the germline V gene. There are 12 amino acids in the CDR3, from cysteine to phenylalanine inclusive. CDR3 DNA only is kept here, 36 bases in frame from base 1. At diagnosis, peripheral blood, uninvolved tumor-adjacent lung and tumor were collected and were preserved as a mix of fresh-frozen and FFPE material. For TCR repertoire profiling, blood samples were analyzed in the form of peripheral blood mononuclear cells. Sequenced material: PBMCs, taken before any cancer treatment. The rearranged chain carries TRBV5-1 and TRBJ1-1, with an unclear D gene assignment. The sequence derives from a woman aged 40-69 years with stage II squamous cell lung carcinoma. In nucleotide form, the sequence is TGCGCCACCCGAGGGTCAAACACTGAAGCTTTCTTT. Translated, it gives CATRGSNTEAFF.